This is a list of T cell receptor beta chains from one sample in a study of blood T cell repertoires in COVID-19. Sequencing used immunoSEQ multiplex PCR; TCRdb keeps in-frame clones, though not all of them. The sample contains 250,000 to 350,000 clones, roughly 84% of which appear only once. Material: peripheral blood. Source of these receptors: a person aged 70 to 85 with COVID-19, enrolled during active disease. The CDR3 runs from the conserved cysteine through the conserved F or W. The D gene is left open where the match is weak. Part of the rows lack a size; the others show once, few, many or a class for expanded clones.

CASSVVNGRAGTGELFF TGTGCCAGCAGCGTAGTTAACGGGAGGGCCGGGACCGGGGAGCTGTTTTTT TRBV9 - TRBD2 TRBJ2-2
CASSPATGGVYEQYF TGTGCCAGCAGTCCAGCCACAGGGGGCGTCTACGAGCAGTACTTC TRBV27 - TRBD1 TRBJ2-7
CASSPAGVGQRARYEQYF TGCGCCAGCAGCCCCGCGGGCGTTGGACAGCGAGCGAGGTACGAGCAGTACTTC TRBV5-1 few - TRBJ2-7
CASISTGDGSSPLHF TGTGCCAGCATATCCACAGGGGACGGTTCTTCACCCCTCCACTTT TRBV6-5 - TRBD1 TRBJ1-6
CASSLAPTDSPNEKLFF TGTGCCAGCAGCTTAGCTCCAACGGACAGTCCTAATGAAAAACTGTTTTTT TRBV11-1 few - TRBJ1-4
CASSEGMGTGPQPQHF TGTGCCAGCAGTGAAGGGATGGGGACAGGTCCTCAGCCCCAGCATTTT TRBV6-1 few TRBD1 TRBJ1-5
CASSADRTYQPQHF TGTGCCAGCTCAGCGGACAGGACCTATCAGCCCCAGCATTTT TRBV18 few TRBD1 TRBJ1-5
CASTPSLGNTEAFF TGTGCCAGCACCCCTAGTTTGGGGAACACTGAAGCTTTCTTT TRBV28 - - TRBJ1-1
CASSPKETQYF TGTGCCAGCAGTCCCAAAGAGACCCAGTACTTC TRBV12-3/TRBV12-4 - - TRBJ2-5
CARSQPGLAGFTDTQYF TGTGCCAGAAGCCAACCCGGACTAGCGGGCTTCACAGATACGCAGTATTTT TRBV5-3 - TRBD2 TRBJ2-3
CASSPFPGFTNEKLFF TGTGCCAGCAGCCCCTTTCCAGGGTTTACTAATGAAAAACTGTTTTTT TRBV7-2 - - TRBJ1-4
CASSYRDITKAFF TGTGCCAGCAGCTACCGGGACATCACAAAAGCTTTCTTT TRBV5-5 - - TRBJ1-1
CASSPFSNEQFF TGTGCCAGCAGTCCATTCAGCAATGAGCAGTTCTTC TRBV27 - - TRBJ2-1
CATSRDQYTDTQYF TGTGCCACCAGCAGAGACCAGTACACAGATACGCAGTATTTT TRBV15 - - TRBJ2-3
CASSSILDLARFEQETQYF TGTGCCAGCAGTTCCATATTAGACTTGGCCCGCTTTGAGCAAGAGACCCAGTACTTC TRBV27 - - TRBJ2-5
CASSELSDTQYF TGTGCCAGCAGTGAACTATCAGATACGCAGTATTTT TRBV2 - - TRBJ2-3
CATSVQGDQPQHF TGTGCCACCAGCGTACAGGGAGATCAGCCCCAGCATTTT TRBV15 - - TRBJ1-5
CASSLALSSLGETQYF TGTGCCAGCAGCTTAGCTTTGTCGTCCCTAGGAGAGACCCAGTACTTC TRBV7-9 - - TRBJ2-5
CASSPQGAAKNIQYF TGTGCCAGCTCACCACAAGGGGCGGCCAAAAACATTCAGTACTTC TRBV18 - - TRBJ2-4
CASSLDMSADTQYF TGTGCCAGCAGCTTGGATATGAGTGCAGATACGCAGTATTTT TRBV5-5 - - TRBJ2-3
CASSQYRSGNTIYF TGTGCCAGCAGCCAATACAGGTCGGGAAACACCATATATTTT TRBV3-1/TRBV3-2 - - TRBJ1-3
CASTRGGSGSTDTQYF TGCGCCAGCACCCGCGGTGGTAGCGGAAGCACAGATACGCAGTATTTT TRBV5-1 - - TRBJ2-3
CASTRTGSTDTQYF TGTGCCAGCACCCGAACGGGGAGCACAGATACGCAGTATTTT TRBV7-2 once - TRBJ2-3
CASSRSGYNEQFF TGTGCCAGCAGTCGTAGCGGGTACAATGAGCAGTTCTTC TRBV14 - TRBD2 TRBJ2-1
CASSPGTGRDQPQHF TGTGCCAGCAGTCCCGGGACAGGGAGGGATCAGCCCCAGCATTTT TRBV28 - TRBD1 TRBJ1-5
CASSERAGGEKLFF TGCGCCAGCAGTGAGAGGGCAGGGGGCGAAAAACTGTTTTTT TRBV10-1 - TRBD1 TRBJ1-4
CASTVYRQAGGNTEAFF TGTGCCAGCACCGTATACAGGCAGGCTGGCGGGAACACTGAAGCTTTCTTT TRBV7-8 - - TRBJ1-1
CASSSTGQGFEKLFF TGCGCCAGCAGCAGTACCGGACAGGGGTTTGAAAAACTGTTTTTT TRBV5-1 - TRBD1 TRBJ1-4
CASSLTSSQETQYF TGCGCCAGCAGCTTGACTAGTAGTCAAGAGACCCAGTACTTC TRBV5-1 once - TRBJ2-5
CASSLADSNYGYTF TGTGCCAGCAGCTTAGCGGACAGTAACTATGGCTACACCTTC TRBV7-8 once - TRBJ1-2
CASSYEIGELFF TGTGCCAGCAGCTATGAGATCGGGGAGCTGTTTTTT TRBV7-2 - - TRBJ2-2
CASSQQLIEELFF TGTGCCAGCAGCCAACAACTTATTGAGGAACTGTTTTTT TRBV7-9 - - TRBJ1-4
CASSSQKPQHF TGTGCCAGCAGTTCCCAGAAGCCCCAGCATTTT TRBV28 - - TRBJ1-5
CASSYSFLTGRDAEAFF TGTGCCAGCAGTTACTCGTTTTTGACAGGGAGAGATGCTGAAGCTTTCTTT TRBV6-2/TRBV6-3 once TRBD1 TRBJ1-1
CASSLAQGLSYTDTQYF TGTGCCAGCAGCTTGGCGCAGGGTCTCTCCTACACAGATACGCAGTATTTT TRBV5-8 - - TRBJ2-3
CASSLATGYSYGYTF TGCGCCAGCAGCTTGGCTACAGGGTATAGCTATGGCTACACCTTC TRBV5-1 - - TRBJ1-2
CASSIPDRGAEAFF TGTGCCAGTAGTATACCCGACAGGGGGGCTGAGGCTTTCTTT TRBV19 - TRBD1 TRBJ1-1
CATSDSGTGVENTIYF TGTGCCACCAGTGATTCCGGGACAGGGGTGGAAAACACCATATATTTT TRBV24-1 - TRBD1 TRBJ1-3
CASKGARIHSPLHF TGTGCCAGCAAGGGGGCGCGAATTCATTCACCCCTCCACTTT TRBV19 - TRBD1 TRBJ1-6
CAWSVGQGPSPLHF TGTGCCTGGAGTGTCGGGCAGGGGCCTTCACCCCTCCACTTT TRBV30 - - TRBJ1-6
CASSSRVTAGNTIYF TGTGCCAGCAGCTCCAGGGTAACGGCTGGAAACACCATATATTTT TRBV7-2 - - TRBJ1-3
CASSPGGLAGTDTQYF TGTGCCAGCAGCCCGGGGGGACTAGCGGGCACAGATACGCAGTATTTT TRBV13 - TRBD2 TRBJ2-3
CASSLRGGTNEKLFF TGCGCCAGCAGCTTAAGGGGTGGAACTAATGAAAAACTGTTTTTT TRBV5-1 - - TRBJ1-4
CASSFRGRPDNYGYTF TGTGCCAGCAGTTTTAGGGGGCGCCCCGATAACTATGGCTACACCTTC TRBV27 few TRBD1 TRBJ1-2
CATSETPGRSGANVLTF TGTGCCACCAGCGAGACCCCGGGTCGCTCTGGGGCCAACGTCCTGACTTTC TRBV15 once - TRBJ2-6
CATSRSGGPYEQYF TGTGCCACCAGCAGATCCGGGGGACCCTACGAGCAGTACTTC TRBV15 once - TRBJ2-7
CASSQVVTGGHYEQYF TGCGCCAGCAGCCAAGTTGTGACAGGGGGGCACTACGAGCAGTACTTC TRBV4-1 - TRBD1 TRBJ2-7
CASSQGGQINQPQHF TGTGCCAGCAGCCAAGGGGGACAGATTAATCAGCCCCAGCATTTT TRBV3-1/TRBV3-2 - TRBD1 TRBJ1-5
CASSTEREGYTF TGTGCCAGTAGTACGGAGCGGGAAGGCTACACCTTC TRBV19 - - TRBJ1-2
CASSFVAGELFF TGTGCCAGCAGCTTCGTAGCGGGGGAGCTGTTTTTT TRBV5-6 - - TRBJ2-2
CASSLLTGETQYF TGTGCCAGCAGCCTCCTCACTGGTGAGACCCAGTACTTC TRBV3-1/TRBV3-2 - - TRBJ2-5
CSVRRVGNHEQYF TGCAGCGTTCGGAGAGTAGGTAACCACGAGCAGTACTTC TRBV29-1 - - TRBJ2-7
CASSPGQGINEQYF TGTGCCAGCAGCCCGGGACAGGGAATAAACGAGCAGTACTTC TRBV28 - TRBD1 TRBJ2-7
CASSSRGARLAPTYEQYF TGTGCCAGCAGCTCCCGTGGGGCCAGACTAGCGCCCACCTACGAGCAGTACTTC TRBV7-2 - TRBD2 TRBJ2-7
CASSAARGQNIQYF TGCGCCAGCAGCGCCGCGCGGGGCCAGAACATTCAGTACTTC TRBV4-1 - - TRBJ2-4
CASSPSPQETIYF TGTGCCAGCAGCCCGTCCCCGCAGGAAACCATATATTTT TRBV4-2 - - TRBJ1-3